These 25 T cell receptor beta chains came from one sample sequenced in a study of T cell responses to AZD1222 COVID-19 vaccine. Clones were sequenced by immunoSEQ multiplex PCR, and TCRdb holds only the in-frame ones, with some missing. The repertoire holds around 100,000 clones, 80% to 95% seen once, with approximately 1.7% in the top ten. This material consisted of peripheral blood, taken on day 0 of AZD1222 vaccination. The receptors here all came from an adult in good health.

The rearrangement uses TRBV18 and TRBJ1-4; 7 bases agree with TRBD1. The CDR3 contains 16 residues. The J segment lost 8 bases and the V segment lost 2 bases, leaving 11 bases of the junction unmatched. CDR1 is KGHSH, CDR2 LQKENI, per germline. CDR3 in amino acids: CASSPVTQGVNEKLFF. CDR3 DNA sequence: TGTGCCAGCTCACCAGTTACGCAGGGGGTAAACGAAAAACTGTTTTTT.

The chain links TRBV27 to TRBJ2-7, with D tentatively TRBD2 (6 bases). Trimming removed 5 bases at V and 5 bases at J, with 13 bases between. The V gene's germline CDR1 is MNHEY and CDR2 SMNVEV (reference sequence). The CDR3 is 13 residues long. CDR3 region: CASSPVGGHEQYF. The CDR3 DNA is TGTGCCAGCAGTCCTGTGGGAGGCCACGAGCAGTACTTC.

The rearrangement joins TRBV5-1 to TRBJ1-4, with TRBD1 identical over 7 bases. The CDR3 extends over 14 amino acids. The V gene's germline CDR1 is SGHRS and CDR2 YFSETQ. Unmatched junction bases numbered 4, after V lost 6 bases and J lost 2 bases. CDR3 DNA sequence: TGCGCCAGCAAGCAGGGGGGGACTAATGAAAAACTGTTTTTT. It yields the protein CASKQGGTNEKLFF.

The chain couples TRBV10-3 to TRBJ2-6, with D perhaps TRBD1 (5 bases). The V end lost 9 bases, the J end lost 1 base, and 7 bases lay between the germline ends. This CDR3 has 13 amino acids. CDR1 is ENHRY and CDR2 is SYGVKD in the germline V gene. CDR3 coding DNA: TGTGCCATGGCAGGGTCTGGGGCCAACGTCCTGACTTTC. This encodes CAMAGSGANVLTF.

This clone was seen more than once but under ten times. This chain joins TRBV4-1 and TRBJ2-6; TRBD1 agrees at 7 bases. J gave up 4 bases and V 1 base, and 16 bases lay outside the gene matches. In germline, CDR1 is MGHRA, CDR2 YSYEKL. This CDR3 region has 20 residues. CDR3 bases: TGCGCCAGCAGCCAAGCCACAGGGGCGAGTTGGCCGGGGGGGGCCAACGTCCTGACTTTC. Residues: CASSQATGASWPGGANVLTF.

The gene calls are TRBV6-6 and TRBJ1-2; maybe TRBD1 (5 bases). The CDR3 spans 15 residues. V was cut by 6 bases and J by 1 base, with 15 bases left in between. Looked up from germline, CDR1 is MNHNY and CDR2 is SVGAGI (reference sequence). CDR3 sequence reads: CASSRSEGHNYGYTF. As DNA, the CDR3 is TGTGCCAGCAGCCGCAGCGAGGGGCATAACTATGGCTACACCTTC.

The chain employs TRBV21-1 and TRBJ2-5. TRBV21-1 is listed as a pseudogene. This CDR3 is 17 amino acids long. As DNA, the CDR3 is TGTGCCAGCAGCAAAGGGGGTCAAGCCAACACCCAAGAGACCCAGTACTTC. This codes for CASSKGGQANTQETQYF.

In its sample, this clone was seen a few times. V and J are TRBV15 and TRBJ1-2; a possible D gene is TRBD1 (5 bases). V dropped 0 bases and J dropped 3 bases, with 17 bases sitting between them. The CDR3 contains 17 residues. From germline, CDR1 is LNHNV and CDR2 YYDKDF (reference sequence). The CDR3 sequence is CATSRDEGSRGHYGYTF. For the CDR3, the DNA is TGTGCCACCAGCAGAGATGAAGGTTCGAGGGGACACTATGGCTACACCTTC.

The rearrangement links TRBV5-1 to TRBJ2-2; 10 bases are a match to TRBD2. There are 15 residues in the CDR3. J was trimmed by 7 bases and V by 3 bases; bases with no gene match: 6. CDR1 is SGHRS, CDR2 YFSETQ, per germline. This chain's CDR3 is CASSSLAGGGGELFF. CDR3 nucleotides: TGCGCCAGCAGCTCATTAGCGGGAGGCGGCGGGGAGCTGTTTTTT.

The chain uses TRBV27 and TRBJ2-7, with D tentatively TRBD1 (6 bases). Per the germline V gene, CDR1 is MNHEY and CDR2 is SMNVEV (reference sequence). The CDR3 contains 13 residues. Trimming removed 6 bases at V and 7 bases at J, with 16 bases between. The CDR3 protein is CASRPTGSGEQYF. The DNA of the CDR3 is TGTGCCAGCAGGCCCACAGGGTCAGGAGAGCAGTACTTC.

This clone is classed as medium-sized. The chain combines TRBV7-9 with TRBJ2-7; no definite D call. Trimming removed 3 bases at V and 6 bases at J, with 6 bases between. Germline loops: CDR1 SEHNR, CDR2 FQNEAQ (reference sequence). The length of the CDR3 is 11 residues. CDR3 in DNA: TGTGCCAGCAGCTTGTCGCGCGAGCAGTACTTC. Its translation: CASSLSREQYF.

The genes are TRBV5-1 and TRBJ1-4; D might be TRBD1 (6 bases). From germline, CDR1 is SGHRS and CDR2 YFSETQ. V was clipped by 4 bases and J by 2 bases, with 12 bases between them. The CDR3 spans 15 residues. CDR3 sequence reads: CASSDPQGTNEKLFF. CDR3 sequence (DNA): TGCGCCAGCAGCGACCCCCAGGGGACTAATGAAAAACTGTTTTTT.

CDR3 sequence (DNA): TGTGCCAGCAGCTTAGACGGTAGTCCCAGGGGGGACTATGGCTACACCTTC. Translated, it gives CASSLDGSPRGDYGYTF. The rearrangement links TRBV7-8 to TRBJ1-2, with 7 bases that match TRBD1. Germline V CDR1 and CDR2: SGHVS, FQNEAQ. The V segment lost 1 base and the J segment 3 bases; nucleotides outside the gene matches: 11. The CDR3 is made up of 17 amino acids.

The chain couples TRBV20-1 to TRBJ2-7; perhaps TRBD1 as D (7 bases). The length of the CDR3 is 11 residues. V was shortened by 5 bases and J by 4 bases, with 9 bases between the two germline ends. Germline values: CDR1 DFQATT, CDR2 SNEGSKA (reference sequence). The CDR3 loop reads CSAAGGYEQYF. The CDR3 DNA reads as TGCAGTGCTGCAGGGGGGTACGAGCAGTACTTC.

V and J are TRBV4-1 and TRBJ2-1; no clear D. The CDR3 extends over 13 amino acids. Germline V CDR1 and CDR2: MGHRA, YSYEKL. With 4 bases removed from V and 5 bases from J, the gap between germline ends came to 9 bases. CDR3 in amino acids: CASSPQYNNEQFF. CDR3 sequence (DNA): TGCGCCAGCAGCCCTCAATACAACAATGAGCAGTTCTTC.

The J gene is TRBJ2-2, the V gene TRBV19, with 8 positions matching TRBD1. Germline CDR1 LNHDA, CDR2 SQIVND (reference sequence). CDR3 length: 15 residues. Unmatched junction bases numbered 4, after V lost 5 bases and J lost 2 bases. In DNA form, the CDR3 reads TGTGCCAGTAGTCGACAGGGGCGCAACACCGGGGAGCTGTTTTTT. It is translated as CASSRQGRNTGELFF.

This clone has a single count. The chain has TRBV19 and TRBJ1-5, with a weak D call TRBD1 (5 bases). Germline V lookup: CDR1 LNHDA, CDR2 SQIVND (reference sequence). V shed 5 bases and J shed 0 bases, with 17 bases lying between them. The CDR3 is made up of 17 amino acids. The CDR3 DNA sequence: TGTGCCAGTAGTCCACGGGGCAACGTATATAGCAATCAGCCCCAGCATTTT. It specifies CASSPRGNVYSNQPQHF.

The J gene is TRBJ1-2, the V gene TRBV2; unclear D gene. Trimming removed 7 bases from V and 6 bases from J, with 18 bases in between. CDR1 SNHLY and CDR2 FYNNEI come from the germline V gene. The CDR3 has 14 amino acids. The CDR3 protein is CASNPEAGWNGYTF. CDR3 DNA sequence: TGTGCCAGCAACCCGGAGGCGGGTTGGAATGGCTACACCTTC.

The V call is TRBV11-2, the J call TRBJ2-1; D is uncertain. Germline V gives CDR1 SGHAT, CDR2 FQNNGV. V was cut by 5 bases and J by 4 bases, with 6 bases left in between. The CDR3 spans 12 residues. The CDR3 reads CASSRVYNEQFF. In DNA, the CDR3 is TGTGCCAGCAGCCGGGTGTACAATGAGCAGTTCTTC.

This clone was seen just once. Within the sample, other DNA sequences also encode this same CDR3. The chain combines TRBV20-1 with TRBJ2-5, with D unclear. The CDR3 has 11 residues. V dropped 3 bases and J dropped 4 bases, with 6 bases sitting between them. In germline, CDR1 is DFQATT, CDR2 SNEGSKA (reference sequence). The CDR3 DNA reads TGCAGTGCTAGGGTTCGAGAGACCCAGTACTTC. This translates into CSARVRETQYF.

The chain joins TRBV11-2 to TRBJ1-2; D not resolved. In germline, CDR1 is SGHAT, CDR2 FQNNGV. The CDR3 sequence is 15 residues long. Trimming stripped 0 bases from V and 2 bases from J, with 10 bases between. The CDR3 sequence: CASSLDTSGNYGYTF. The CDR3 DNA is TGTGCCAGCAGCTTAGATACGAGCGGCAACTATGGCTACACCTTC.

V is TRBV27 and J is TRBJ1-2; 12 bases fit TRBD1. CDR3 length equals 17 residues. V lost 5 bases, J lost 8 bases, and 15 bases stayed unmatched. Germline loops: CDR1 MNHEY, CDR2 SMNVEV (reference sequence). The CDR3 protein is CASSQVPGQGAGVGYTF. In DNA, the CDR3 is TGTGCCAGCAGTCAAGTCCCGGGACAGGGGGCGGGCGTCGGCTACACCTTC.

V is TRBV2 and J is TRBJ1-1; 9 bases align to TRBD1. The length of the CDR3 is 13 residues. The trim removed 8 bases at V and 7 bases at J, leaving 8 bases unmatched. The V gene's germline CDR1 is SNHLY and CDR2 FYNNEI. CDR3 bases: TGTGCCAGCTCGAACAGGGGGCTGGATGAAGCTTTCTTT. Protein sequence: CASSNRGLDEAFF.

In DNA form, the CDR3 reads TGTGCCAGCAGGCCCAGGGAATCCGGTGGCTACACCTTC. Its translation: CASRPRESGGYTF. The chain combines TRBV3-1 (or the pseudogene TRBV3-2) with TRBJ1-2; a possible D gene is TRBD1 (5 bases). V lost 6 bases to trimming and J lost 7 bases, with 15 bases between them. The germline V gene has CDR1 LGHDT and CDR2 YNNKEL (reference sequence). The CDR3 spans 13 residues.

This clone was recorded once. V usage is TRBV5-4 and J usage is TRBJ1-2, with 7 bases lining up with TRBD1. The ends lost 0 bases at V and 4 bases at J; junction bases unmatched: 15. CDR3 length: 18 amino acids. The germline V gene has CDR1 SGHNT and CDR2 YYREEE (reference sequence). The CDR3 spells CASSLAGGALGSGYGYTF. Here the CDR3 DNA reads TGTGCCAGCAGCTTGGCAGGGGGGGCGCTCGGGTCTGGCTATGGCTACACCTTC.